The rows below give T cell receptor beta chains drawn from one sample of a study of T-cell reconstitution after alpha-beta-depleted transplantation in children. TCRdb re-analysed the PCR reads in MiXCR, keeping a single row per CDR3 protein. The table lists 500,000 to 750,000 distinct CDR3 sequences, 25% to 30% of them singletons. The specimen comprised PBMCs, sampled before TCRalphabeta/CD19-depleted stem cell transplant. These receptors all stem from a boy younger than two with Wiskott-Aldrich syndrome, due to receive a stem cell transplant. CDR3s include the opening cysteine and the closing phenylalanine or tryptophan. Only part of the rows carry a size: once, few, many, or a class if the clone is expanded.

cdr3_aa: CATSRAGPGNQPQHF
clone_size: NA
v_call: TRBV15

cdr3_aa: CSAIDRVTDTQYF
clone_size: NA
v_call: TRBV20-1

cdr3_aa: CASSYVGSSYNEQFF
clone_size: NA
v_call: TRBV6-2/TRBV6-3

cdr3_aa: CATSIDLIAGRYNEQFF
clone_size: NA
v_call: TRBV15

cdr3_aa: CASLTTTNTEAFF
clone_size: NA
v_call: TRBV6-6

cdr3_aa: CASSLDLSIQYF
clone_size: few
v_call: TRBV5-1

cdr3_aa: CASSPGTSDNEQFF
clone_size: NA
v_call: TRBV18

cdr3_aa: CASSPSDRGTRNEQFF
clone_size: NA
v_call: TRBV7-9

cdr3_aa: CASRQGNYNQPQHF
clone_size: NA
v_call: TRBV27

cdr3_aa: CASSLGGQSSGNTIYF
clone_size: few
v_call: TRBV5-1

cdr3_aa: CASSGERASYNEQFF
clone_size: NA
v_call: TRBV11-2

cdr3_aa: CASSKNNGETQYF
clone_size: NA
v_call: TRBV14

cdr3_aa: CASSLKMSRAQNTGELFF
clone_size: NA
v_call: TRBV5-5

cdr3_aa: CASTARTGDYEQYF
clone_size: few
v_call: TRBV28

cdr3_aa: CASSLVPEAGYTF
clone_size: few
v_call: TRBV5-1

cdr3_aa: CATKPAGLVYEQYF
clone_size: NA
v_call: TRBV28

cdr3_aa: CSARDLRGNNEQFF
clone_size: NA
v_call: TRBV20-1

cdr3_aa: CASSVRGDSNTGELFF
clone_size: NA
v_call: TRBV9

cdr3_aa: CASSFQGMNTEAFF
clone_size: few
v_call: TRBV5-1

cdr3_aa: CSAADRSSGNTIYF
clone_size: NA
v_call: TRBV20-1

cdr3_aa: CASSSAGTSDNEQFF
clone_size: few
v_call: TRBV27

cdr3_aa: CSAPGLAKNIQYF
clone_size: NA
v_call: TRBV20-1

cdr3_aa: CASSHKLSGRAVNEQFF
clone_size: few
v_call: TRBV5-4

cdr3_aa: CSARIAEIAKNIQYF
clone_size: few
v_call: TRBV20-1

cdr3_aa: CASSPQGPPQYF
clone_size: NA
v_call: TRBV3-1

cdr3_aa: CSAREGGLNSPLHF
clone_size: NA
v_call: TRBV20-1

cdr3_aa: CASSFLAGDETQYF
clone_size: NA
v_call: TRBV5-1

cdr3_aa: CASSLETASTDTQYF
clone_size: NA
v_call: TRBV5-5

cdr3_aa: CATSRDFGAFLEFF
clone_size: NA
v_call: TRBV15

cdr3_aa: CASSLDPAGRETQYF
clone_size: few
v_call: TRBV7-6

cdr3_aa: CSASLGSGSYNEQFF
clone_size: NA
v_call: TRBV20-1

cdr3_aa: CSAQTGGNTGELFF
clone_size: few
v_call: TRBV20-1